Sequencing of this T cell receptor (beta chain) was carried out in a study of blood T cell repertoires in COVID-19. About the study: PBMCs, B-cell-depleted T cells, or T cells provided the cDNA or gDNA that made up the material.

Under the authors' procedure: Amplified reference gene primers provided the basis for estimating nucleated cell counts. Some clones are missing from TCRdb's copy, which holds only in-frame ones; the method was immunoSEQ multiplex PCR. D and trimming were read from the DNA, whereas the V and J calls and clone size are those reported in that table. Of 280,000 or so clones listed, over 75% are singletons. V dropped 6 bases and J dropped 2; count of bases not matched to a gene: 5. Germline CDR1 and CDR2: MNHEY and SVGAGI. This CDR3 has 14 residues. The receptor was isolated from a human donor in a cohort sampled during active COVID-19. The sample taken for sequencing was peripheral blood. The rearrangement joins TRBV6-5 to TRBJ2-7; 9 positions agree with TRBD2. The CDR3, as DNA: TGTGCCAGCAGGCCGCTAGCGGGAACCTACGAGCAGTACTTC. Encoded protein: CASRPLAGTYEQYF.